The 2 T cell receptor beta chains below come from one sample, sequenced in a study of T cell responses to AZD1222 COVID-19 vaccine. Clones were sequenced by immunoSEQ multiplex PCR, and TCRdb holds only the in-frame ones, with some missing. The sample yields some 90,000 clones, approximately 91% seen once. The sequenced sample was peripheral blood, obtained 28 days after the second AZD1222 dose. Receptor source: an adult who received the AZD1222 COVID-19 vaccine.

This clone was recorded once. The CDR3 sequence: CASSPGTAQGTEAFF. CDR3 in DNA: TGTGCCAGCAGTCCTGGGACAGCCCAAGGCACTGAAGCTTTCTTT. V and J are TRBV6-5 and TRBJ1-1; 7 bases map to TRBD1. CDR1 and CDR2 (germline): MNHEY, SVGAGI. Trimming removed 5 bases from V and 4 bases from J; junction bases left unmatched: 10. CDR3 length: 15 amino acids.

This clone was detected only a few times. The chain combines TRBV20-1 with TRBJ2-1; tentative D call: TRBD2 (5 bases). Germline assignment: CDR1 DFQATT and CDR2 SNEGSKA (reference sequence). The CDR3 contains 13 residues. Trimming removed 3 bases from V and 9 bases from J, with 15 bases in between. DNA for the CDR3: TGCAGTGCTAGTCCGGGATGGAGTGGTGAGCAGTTCTTC. Translating it yields CSASPGWSGEQFF.